Below are 29 T cell receptor beta chains sequenced from a single sample in a study of cytomegalovirus exposure and HLA in healthy donors. PCR involved 60 Vbeta and 13 Jbeta primers. Some clones are missing from TCRdb's copy, which holds only in-frame ones; the method was immunoSEQ multiplex PCR. The table has about 130,000 clones, around 77% seen once. Material for sequencing was PBMCs. The receptor set was obtained from a man aged 45-60 years in good health and CMV-seronegative.

The chain has TRBV19 and TRBJ1-5; 9 bases line up with TRBD1. The CDR3 consists of 16 residues. Germline lookup yields CDR1 LNHDA and CDR2 SQIVND (reference sequence). The J segment lost 2 bases and the V segment lost 5 bases, leaving 7 bases of the junction unmatched. The CDR3 loop reads CASSAQGATGNQPQHF. In DNA form, the CDR3 reads TGTGCCAGTAGTGCACAGGGGGCGACTGGCAATCAGCCCCAGCATTTT.

This CDR3 reads CASSLPGQASSYEQYF. In nucleotides, the CDR3 is TGTGCCAGCAGTTTGCCCGGACAGGCGAGCTCCTACGAGCAGTACTTC. The chain recombines TRBV28 with TRBJ2-7; 7 positions match TRBD1. This CDR3 has 16 amino acids. The germline V gene encodes CDR1 MDHEN and CDR2 SYDVKM. V trimming: 3 bases; J trimming: 0 bases; junction bases outside the gene matches: 8.

The chain recombines TRBV4-1 with TRBJ1-1; 10 positions agree with TRBD1. The V gene's germline CDR1 is MGHRA and CDR2 YSYEKL. Trimming at V came to 2 bases and at J to 6 bases, leaving 6 bases not matched to a gene. This CDR3 is 15 amino acids long. CDR3 in amino acids: CASSQPRQGAPEAFF. The CDR3 nucleotides are TGCGCCAGCAGCCAACCTAGACAGGGGGCCCCTGAAGCTTTCTTT.

The chain is built from TRBV2 and TRBJ2-2; D may be TRBD2 (5 bases). Trimming removed 9 bases from V and 5 bases from J, with 13 bases in between. The CDR3 contains 13 residues. Germline V gene lookup returns CDR1 SNHLY and CDR2 FYNNEI. The CDR3 DNA is TGTGCCAGTTCGGGGTTTTCGACCGGGGAGCTGTTTTTT. Translation gives CASSGFSTGELFF.

Comments on this clone: Other nucleotide sequences from this sample produce the same CDR3. The V and J genes are TRBV9 and TRBJ2-2, with 8 bases fitting TRBD1. V lost 0 bases to trimming and J lost 3 bases; unmatched junction nucleotides: 4. This CDR3 comprises 16 residues. Germline V lookup: CDR1 SGDLS, CDR2 YYNGEE. The CDR3 region has the DNA TGTGCCAGCAGCGTAGGGACAGGGTCGGACACCGGGGAGCTGTTTTTT. This gives the protein CASSVGTGSDTGELFF.

V and J are TRBV4-1 and TRBJ2-1; TRBD2 agrees at 9 bases. The junction had 10 bases not matched to a gene; V was cut back by 3 bases and J by 7 bases. Germline CDR1 reads MGHRA; CDR2 reads YSYEKL. This CDR3 is built from 16 residues. CDR3 in DNA: TGCGCCAGCAGCCAGCCCATAGCGGGAGTACGGAATGAGCAGTTCTTC. It translates to CASSQPIAGVRNEQFF.

CDR3 nucleotide sequence: TGTGCCAGCAGCCCCGGACAGGGATGGAACATTCAGTACTTC. Translation: CASSPGQGWNIQYF. The chain employs TRBV11-2 and TRBJ2-4, with 8 bases aligning to TRBD1. V lost 5 bases and J lost 7; bases outside the gene matches: 7. CDR1 and CDR2 (germline): SGHAT, FQNNGV. This CDR3 comprises 14 residues.

The CDR3 spells CASSPDSSGNTIYF. The CDR3 nucleotides are TGTGCCAGCAGCCCCGACAGCTCCGGAAACACCATATATTTT. The chain carries TRBV2 and TRBJ1-3; a weak D match, TRBD1 (5 bases). Trimming took 6 bases from V and 4 from J, leaving 13 bases between them. Germline assignment: CDR1 SNHLY and CDR2 FYNNEI. This CDR3 spans 14 amino acids.

The chain employs TRBV7-9 and TRBJ2-5; 7 positions agree with TRBD2. Trimming removed 6 bases from V and 2 bases from J; junction bases left unmatched: 9. This CDR3 region has 15 residues. Germline V gene data show CDR1 as SEHNR and CDR2 as FQNEAQ (reference sequence). The CDR3 DNA sequence: TGTGCCAGCAGGGAAGCGGGACTTAAGCAAGAGACCCAGTACTTC. This sequence encodes CASREAGLKQETQYF. Using reference TRBV7-9 and TRBJ2-5 for the parts outside the CDR3, the full variable domain is DTGVSQNPRHKITKRGQNVTFRCDPISEHNRLYWYRQTLGQGPEFLTYFQNEAQLEKSRLLSDRFSAERPKGSFSTLEIQRTEQGDSAMYLCASREAGLKQETQYFGPGTRLLVL.

V usage is TRBV10-1 and J usage is TRBJ2-5; 7 nucleotides match TRBD2. TRBJ2-7 matches the DNA end more closely, so the J call is doubtful. Germline values: CDR1 WNHNN, CDR2 SYGVQD (reference sequence). This CDR3 is 14 amino acids long. In DNA form, the CDR3 reads TGCGCCAGCAGCCTGGGAGGGAGTCTCAACGAGCAGTACTTC. Its translation is CASSLGGSLNEQYF.

This clone occurred a few times. This sequence joins TRBV2 and TRBJ1-1; 8 bases fit TRBD1. V dropped 3 bases and J dropped 5; count of bases not matched to a gene: 5. Germline lookup yields CDR1 SNHLY and CDR2 FYNNEI. CDR3 length equals 14 residues. The CDR3 coding sequence is TGTGCCAGCAGTGAGGACAGGGCAGGGACTGAAGCTTTCTTT. Encoded protein: CASSEDRAGTEAFF.

The chain couples TRBV7-9 to TRBJ1-1; TRBD1 might be the D (6 bases). V was shortened by 1 base and J by 11 bases, with 17 bases between the two germline ends. The CDR3 extends over 14 amino acids. Germline V gives CDR1 SEHNR, CDR2 FQNEAQ (reference sequence). CDR3 residues: CASSLETGPHRAFF. As DNA, the CDR3 is TGTGCCAGCAGCTTAGAGACAGGCCCACATCGGGCTTTCTTT. Combining the CDR3 with reference TRBV7-9 and TRBJ1-1 gives the whole variable domain DTGVSQNPRHKITKRGQNVTFRCDPISEHNRLYWYRQTLGQGPEFLTYFQNEAQLEKSRLLSDRFSAERPKGSFSTLEIQRTEQGDSAMYLCASSLETGPHRAFFGQGTRLTVV.

The sample holds one count of this clone. The same CDR3 also results from other DNA sequences found in this sample. CDR3 protein: CAWSGAGGMKTQYF. As DNA, the CDR3 is TGTGCCTGGAGTGGGGCAGGGGGTATGAAGACCCAGTACTTC. V usage is TRBV30 and J usage is TRBJ2-5; 7 nucleotides match TRBD1. This CDR3 region has 14 residues. CDR1 GTSNPN and CDR2 SVGIG come from the germline V gene (reference sequence). The junction had 8 bases not matched to a gene; V was cut back by 1 base and J by 6 bases. The full variable domain, rest sourced from reference TRBV30 and TRBJ2-5, is SQTIHQWPATLVQPVGSPLSLECTVEGTSNPNLYWYRQAAGRGLQLLFYSVGIGQISSEVPQNLSASRPQDRQFILSSKKLLLSDSGFYLCAWSGAGGMKTQYFGPGTRLLVL.

The rearrangement joins TRBV28 to TRBJ2-1, with 7 bases fitting TRBD1. Germline values: CDR1 MDHEN, CDR2 SYDVKM. V lost 4 bases to trimming and J lost 10 bases; unmatched junction nucleotides: 10. The CDR3 runs to 14 residues. For the CDR3, the DNA is TGTGCCAGCAGTTCCCCGACAGGGAGTGGCGAGCAGTTCTTC. Its protein product is CASSSPTGSGEQFF.

The J gene is TRBJ2-7, the V gene TRBV18, with D tentatively TRBD2 (5 bases). The CDR3 runs to 14 residues. Trimming pared 4 bases from V and 1 base from J, leaving 11 bases between. Germline values: CDR1 KGHSH, CDR2 LQKENI. CDR3 sequence reads: CASSQTRGSYEQYF. The DNA of the CDR3 is TGTGCCAGCTCACAAACCCGGGGTTCCTACGAGCAGTACTTC.

The chain is built from TRBV5-4 and TRBJ2-2; the match to TRBD1 covers 9 bases. Germline-derived CDR1 and CDR2 are SGHNT and YYREEE (reference sequence). The CDR3 covers 14 residues. After removal of 7 bases from V and 6 bases from J, the junction contained 7 bases not matched to a gene. As DNA, the CDR3 is TGTGCCAGCTACGGACAGGGGAGGCCCGGGGAGCTGTTTTTT. Translated, it gives CASYGQGRPGELFF.

V gene TRBV5-6 combines with J gene TRBJ2-3, with TRBD2 matching over 11 bases. The ends lost 4 bases at V and 1 base at J; junction bases unmatched: 5. The CDR3 contains 16 residues. Germline V gene lookup returns CDR1 SGHDT and CDR2 YYEEEE. CDR3 residues: CASSTRTSGRTDTQYF. CDR3 nucleotide sequence: TGTGCCAGCAGCACCCGGACTAGCGGGCGCACAGATACGCAGTATTTT. Full variable domain (rest looked up from reference TRBV5-6 and TRBJ2-3): DAGVTQSPTHLIKTRGQQVTLRCSPKSGHDTVSWYQQALGQGPQFIFQYYEEEERQRGNFPDRFSGHQFPNYSSELNVNALLLGDSALYLCASSTRTSGRTDTQYFGPGTRLTVL.

This clone showed up just once. This chain uses TRBV5-1 with TRBJ1-1; 11 bases line up with TRBD1. J was trimmed by 5 bases and V by 4 bases; bases with no gene match: 10. Germline lookup yields CDR1 SGHRS and CDR2 YFSETQ. The CDR3 contains 16 residues. The CDR3 sequence is CASSPDGQGARTEAFF. The CDR3 DNA reads as TGCGCCAGCAGCCCGGACGGACAGGGGGCGCGAACTGAAGCTTTCTTT. The full variable domain, rest sourced from reference TRBV5-1 and TRBJ1-1, is KAGVTQTPRYLIKTRGQQVTLSCSPISGHRSVSWYQQTPGQGLQFLFEYFSETQRNKGNFPGRFSGRQFSNSRSEMNVSTLELGDSALYLCASSPDGQGARTEAFFGQGTRLTVV.

The rearrangement links TRBV18 to TRBJ1-3, with D uncertain. V shed 2 bases and J shed 1 base, with 15 bases lying between them. Germline V gene lookup returns CDR1 KGHSH and CDR2 LQKENI. The CDR3 sequence is 17 residues long. The CDR3 protein is CASSPGTARTSGNTIYF. CDR3 DNA sequence: TGTGCCAGCTCACCAGGTACCGCACGTACTTCTGGAAACACCATATATTTT.

V usage is TRBV27 and J usage is TRBJ2-1; 7 bases fit TRBD2. CDR3 length: 13 amino acids. Germline CDR1 MNHEY, CDR2 SMNVEV (reference sequence). Trimming took 5 bases from V and 9 from J; bases not matched to a gene: 7. The CDR3 bases are TGTGCCAGCAGTGCGCGGGAGCTGAGTGAGCAGTTCTTC. Translating gives CASSARELSEQFF.

The rearrangement uses TRBV27 and TRBJ2-7; 8 bases agree with TRBD1. The CDR3 runs 14 residues. V trimming: 6 bases; J trimming: 3 bases; junction bases outside the gene matches: 7. In germline, CDR1 is MNHEY, CDR2 SMNVEV (reference sequence). In DNA, the CDR3 is TGTGCCAGCAGCAGGACAGGGTTCATCTACGAGCAGTACTTC. Amino acid sequence: CASSRTGFIYEQYF.

In this sample, this clone turned up a few times. The chain employs TRBV2 and TRBJ2-1; TRBD2 is a possible D gene (5 bases). Deletions cut 2 bases from V and 10 bases from J, with 15 bases between. This CDR3 region has 14 residues. CDR1 is SNHLY, CDR2 FYNNEI, per germline. DNA for the CDR3: TGTGCCAGCAGTGAACTAGCCCTAGCTGGGGAGCAGTTCTTC. Residues: CASSELALAGEQFF.

This sequence joins TRBV10-2 and TRBJ2-3; the match to TRBD1 covers 7 bases. CDR1 and CDR2 (germline): WSHSY, SAAADI. This CDR3 spans 13 amino acids. V lost 6 bases to trimming and J lost 5 bases; unmatched junction nucleotides: 5. CDR3 nucleotides: TGCGCCAGCAGAGACAGGGCGATAGATACGCAGTATTTT. This codes for CASRDRAIDTQYF.

V and J are TRBV9 and TRBJ2-7; 13 positions match TRBD2. Germline lookup yields CDR1 SGDLS and CDR2 YYNGEE. The length of the CDR3 is 16 residues. V was clipped by 0 bases and J by 2 bases; unmatched bases: 2. The CDR3 DNA is TGTGCCAGCAGCGTAGGGGGACTAGCGGGAACCTACGAGCAGTACTTC. Amino acid sequence: CASSVGGLAGTYEQYF.

The chain combines TRBV7-2 with TRBJ1-4, with 7 positions matching TRBD1. Germline V gene lookup returns CDR1 SGHTA and CDR2 FQGNSA. Trimming removed 1 base from V and 8 bases from J; junction bases left unmatched: 4. The CDR3 contains 14 residues. This chain's CDR3 is CASSLDRGREKLFF. DNA of the CDR3: TGTGCCAGCAGCTTAGACAGGGGAAGGGAAAAACTGTTTTTT.

This clone was seen only a few times. The rearrangement uses TRBV19 and TRBJ1-5, with TRBD1 as a possible D gene (6 bases). Trimming took off 8 bases at V and 0 bases at J, with 8 bases between the two ends. The germline V gene encodes CDR1 LNHDA and CDR2 SQIVND (reference sequence). This CDR3 spans 13 amino acids. The CDR3 sequence is CASRTVSNQPQHF. In DNA form, the CDR3 reads TGTGCCAGTCGGACAGTTAGCAATCAGCCCCAGCATTTT.

This clone turned up a few times. Here the CDR3 DNA reads TGTGCCAGCAGTCGGGGAGGGACCCAGCCCCAGCATTTT. Protein: CASSRGGTQPQHF. V gene TRBV27 combines with J gene TRBJ1-5; maybe TRBD1 (5 bases). Germline V CDR1 and CDR2: MNHEY, SMNVEV (reference sequence). The V end was cut by 5 bases, the J end by 7 bases, with 12 bases between. This CDR3 has 13 amino acids.

The V gene is TRBV7-9, the J gene TRBJ1-3; 7 bases agree with TRBD1. V lost 5 bases to trimming and J lost 7 bases; unmatched junction nucleotides: 8. The CDR3 covers 14 residues. CDR1 and CDR2 (germline): SEHNR, FQNEAQ (reference sequence). CDR3 DNA sequence: TGTGCCAGCAGCAACAACTTACAGGGGAACACCATATATTTT. This gives the protein CASSNNLQGNTIYF.

This clone turned up a few times. The V and J genes are TRBV5-1 and TRBJ2-5, with TRBD2 identical over 10 bases. V was clipped by 5 bases and J by 2 bases; unmatched bases: 3. Germline CDR1 SGHRS, CDR2 YFSETQ. The CDR3 totals 14 residues. The CDR3 nucleotides read TGCGCCAGCAGGCCACTAGCGGGACAAGAGACCCAGTACTTC. This encodes CASRPLAGQETQYF.